Presented here are 19 T cell receptor beta chains from one specimen sequenced in a study of T cell clones after liver transplantation. Only in-frame clones appear in the TCRdb table, and some are missing; sequencing was by immunoSEQ multiplex PCR. Altogether fewer than 65,000 clones are present, 70% to 90% being singletons, with the ten largest covering about 15%. Sequencing was performed on CD8+ T cells from blood, taken 12 months after liver transplant. The receptors here all came from a human patient who received a liver transplant. Some T cells may arise from the graft donor.

V and J are TRBV4-2 and TRBJ1-4; D not resolved. The CDR3 totals 15 residues. Germline V gives CDR1 LGHNA, CDR2 YNFKEQ. V shed 0 bases and J shed 4 bases, with 9 bases lying between them. CDR3 amino acids: CASSQDGGYNEKLFF. CDR3 nucleotides: TGTGCCAGCAGCCAAGATGGCGGGTATAATGAAAAACTGTTTTTT.

The V and J genes are TRBV28 and TRBJ2-1; 8 bases line up with TRBD1. There are 15 residues in the CDR3. Per the germline V gene, CDR1 is MDHEN and CDR2 is SYDVKM. Unmatched junction bases numbered 8, after V lost 7 bases and J lost 3 bases. Here the CDR3 DNA reads TGTGCCAGCAATGATCGGGACAGGCTCTACAATGAGCAGTTCTTC. Translated, it gives CASNDRDRLYNEQFF.

The chain joins TRBV5-1 to TRBJ2-3, with 13 bases matching TRBD2. The CDR3 loop spans 20 amino acids. Germline loops: CDR1 SGHRS, CDR2 YFSETQ. Trimming took 4 bases from V and 0 from J; bases not matched to a gene: 14. The CDR3 loop is CASSGHTSGRVPTSTDTQYF. For the CDR3, the DNA is TGCGCCAGCAGCGGTCATACTAGCGGGAGGGTTCCCACTAGCACAGATACGCAGTATTTT.

This clone was seen a single time. The chain couples TRBV5-1 to TRBJ2-6; the D is unclear. V lost 4 bases and J 0 bases, leaving 8 bases between the germline ends. In germline, CDR1 is SGHRS, CDR2 YFSETQ. The CDR3 consists of 15 residues. CDR3 DNA sequence: TGCGCCAGCAGCCCTCCTTACTCTGGGGCCAACGTCCTGACTTTC. It specifies CASSPPYSGANVLTF. The variable domain in full, completed from reference TRBV5-1 and TRBJ2-6, reads KAGVTQTPRYLIKTRGQQVTLSCSPISGHRSVSWYQQTPGQGLQFLFEYFSETQRNKGNFPGRFSGRQFSNSRSEMNVSTLELGDSALYLCASSPPYSGANVLTFGAGSRLTVL.

This chain links TRBV4-1 with TRBJ1-4, with 7 bases fitting TRBD1. Germline trimming cut 4 bases from V and 0 bases from J; bases unmatched to any gene: 5. This CDR3 region has 16 residues. Germline CDR1 and CDR2: MGHRA and YSYEKL. The CDR3 reads CASSPWQGATNEKLFF. DNA of the CDR3: TGCGCCAGCAGCCCCTGGCAGGGGGCAACTAATGAAAAACTGTTTTTT.

V usage is TRBV19 and J usage is TRBJ1-5; D is perhaps TRBD1 (6 bases). The CDR3 has 15 amino acids. V lost 2 bases and J lost 2, with 10 bases in between. From germline, CDR1 is LNHDA and CDR2 SQIVND (reference sequence). DNA of the CDR3: TGTGCCAGTAGTATATTCGGGGGCGGCAATCAGCCCCAGCATTTT. This sequence encodes CASSIFGGGNQPQHF.

This chain joins TRBV13 and TRBJ2-7, with a tentative D call TRBD1 (6 bases). Per germline, CDR1 PRHDT and CDR2 FYEKMQ (reference sequence). Deletions cut 4 bases from V and 6 bases from J, with 13 bases between. The CDR3 covers 13 residues. CDR3 residues: CASSSLVGGEQYF. The CDR3 coding sequence is TGTGCCAGCAGCTCACTCGTAGGGGGCGAGCAGTACTTC.

The chain links TRBV5-6 to TRBJ2-1, with D uncertain. This CDR3 contains 11 residues. Trimming removed 1 base at V and 13 bases at J, with 9 bases between. Germline V CDR1 and CDR2: SGHDT, YYEEEE. CDR3 amino acids: CASSLMTSQFF. CDR3 in DNA: TGTGCCAGCAGCTTGATGACTTCTCAGTTCTTC.

The chain joins TRBV28 to TRBJ2-1; TRBD2 aligns across 8 bases. Germline V gives CDR1 MDHEN, CDR2 SYDVKM. This CDR3 has 15 amino acids. V lost 5 bases and J lost 0; bases outside the gene matches: 3. Here the CDR3 DNA reads TGTGCCAGCAGTAGACTAGCGACCTCCTACAATGAGCAGTTCTTC. It yields the protein CASSRLATSYNEQFF.

The chain carries TRBV27 and TRBJ1-1; no definite D call. Per the germline V gene, CDR1 is MNHEY and CDR2 is SMNVEV (reference sequence). The CDR3 has 12 residues. V lost 3 bases to trimming and J lost 5 bases, with 7 bases between them. The DNA of the CDR3 is TGTGCCAGCAGTTTTATAGGAACTGAAGCTTTCTTT. As protein: CASSFIGTEAFF.

The chain recombines TRBV27 with TRBJ2-1; D assignment may be TRBD1 or TRBD2 (5 bases each). V lost 3 bases and J lost 0, with 12 bases in between. The CDR3 has 16 amino acids. Germline lookup yields CDR1 MNHEY and CDR2 SMNVEV (reference sequence). The CDR3 protein is CASSLGDGSSYNEQFF. CDR3 sequence (DNA): TGTGCCAGCAGTTTGGGGGACGGAAGCTCCTACAATGAGCAGTTCTTC.

The chain is built from TRBV2 and TRBJ1-1; no firm D call. Germline V gives CDR1 SNHLY, CDR2 FYNNEI. The V end lost 3 bases, the J end lost 6 bases, and 17 bases lay between the germline ends. The CDR3 runs 15 residues. The CDR3 is CASSEWSPNKAEAFF. The CDR3 coding sequence is TGTGCCAGCAGTGAGTGGTCACCTAATAAGGCTGAAGCTTTCTTT.

Only a few counts were recorded for this clone. The V gene is TRBV5-1, the J gene TRBJ2-5; 10 positions agree with TRBD2. In germline, CDR1 is SGHRS, CDR2 YFSETQ. Trimming took 4 bases from V and 0 from J; bases not matched to a gene: 12. This CDR3 has 18 amino acids. The CDR3 spells CASSPLDLAGEDQETQYF. For the CDR3, the DNA is TGCGCCAGCAGCCCCCTGGACCTAGCGGGAGAGGACCAAGAGACCCAGTACTTC.

The V and J genes are TRBV7-3 and TRBJ2-1; 7 nucleotides line up with TRBD2. Trimming at V came to 5 bases and at J to 2 bases, leaving 6 bases not matched to a gene. Germline V lookup: CDR1 SGHTA, CDR2 FQGTGA. CDR3 size: 15 residues. Written as DNA, the CDR3 is TGTGCCAGCAGCGGGAGCGGGAAGGCCTACAATGAGCAGTTCTTC. Its protein is CASSGSGKAYNEQFF.

This clone has only one observation. The chain joins TRBV6-5 to TRBJ1-1; D call uncertain. The CDR3 runs 13 residues. V lost 1 base and J lost 1, with 4 bases in between. Germline values: CDR1 MNHEY, CDR2 SVGAGI. For the CDR3, the DNA is TGTGCCAGCAGTTACTACGGGAACACTGAAGCTTTCTTT. Translating it yields CASSYYGNTEAFF.

This clone was seen once. The chain couples TRBV19 to TRBJ2-7, with 10 bases matching TRBD2. V gave up 2 bases and J gave up 6 bases; unmatched junction bases: 4. This CDR3 spans 14 amino acids. Germline assignment: CDR1 LNHDA and CDR2 SQIVND (reference sequence). The CDR3, as DNA: TGTGCCAGTAGTATACTAGCGGGAGATGGCGAGCAGTACTTC. It encodes CASSILAGDGEQYF.

The chain has TRBV19 and TRBJ1-1; D unclear. CDR1 is LNHDA and CDR2 is SQIVND in the germline V gene (reference sequence). This CDR3 comprises 13 residues. V was shortened by 3 bases and J by 3 bases, with 8 bases between the two germline ends. The CDR3 loop is CASSMSGHTEAFF. CDR3 sequence (DNA): TGTGCCAGTAGTATGTCGGGTCACACTGAAGCTTTCTTT.

The genes are TRBV27 and TRBJ1-5; weak D call: TRBD1 (6 bases). Trimming took 6 bases from V and 5 from J, leaving 17 bases between them. The germline gives CDR1 MNHEY, CDR2 SMNVEV (reference sequence). The CDR3 totals 15 residues. CDR3 amino acids: CASRISMGGHQPQHF. Here the CDR3 DNA reads TGTGCCAGCAGAATCTCGATGGGGGGCCATCAGCCCCAGCATTTT.

A note on this clone: This may be a read error: a much more frequent sequence differs by one nucleotide. V is TRBV4-2 and J is TRBJ2-7; possibly TRBD2 for D (6 bases). The CDR3 length is 14 residues. The ends were cut back, 1 base at V and 6 bases at J, with 13 bases in the middle. Germline loops: CDR1 LGHNA, CDR2 YNFKEQ. CDR3 region: CASSQGLGSTEQYF. The CDR3 DNA reads as TGTGCCAGCAGCCAAGGACTCGGGAGCACCGAGCAGTACTTC.